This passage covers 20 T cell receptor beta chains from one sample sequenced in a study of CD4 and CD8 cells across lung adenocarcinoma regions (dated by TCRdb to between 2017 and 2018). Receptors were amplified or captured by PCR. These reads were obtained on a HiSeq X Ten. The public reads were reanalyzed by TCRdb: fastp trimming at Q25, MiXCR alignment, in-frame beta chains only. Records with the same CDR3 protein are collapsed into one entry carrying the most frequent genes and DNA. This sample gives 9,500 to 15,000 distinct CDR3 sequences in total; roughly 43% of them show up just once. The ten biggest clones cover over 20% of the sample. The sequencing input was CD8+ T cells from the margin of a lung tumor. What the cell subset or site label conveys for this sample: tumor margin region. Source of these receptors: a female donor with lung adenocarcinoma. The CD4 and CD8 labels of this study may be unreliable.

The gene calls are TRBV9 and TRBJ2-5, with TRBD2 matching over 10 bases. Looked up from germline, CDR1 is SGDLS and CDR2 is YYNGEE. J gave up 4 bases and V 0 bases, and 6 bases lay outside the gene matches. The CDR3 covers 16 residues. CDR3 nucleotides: TGTGCCAGCAGCGTAGAGGTAGCGGGGGGCTCAGAGACCCAGTACTTC. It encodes CASSVEVAGGSETQYF.

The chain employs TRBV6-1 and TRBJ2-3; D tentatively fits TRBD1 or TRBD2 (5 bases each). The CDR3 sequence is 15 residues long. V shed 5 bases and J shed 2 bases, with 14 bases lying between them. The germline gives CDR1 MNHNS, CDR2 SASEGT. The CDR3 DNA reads TGTGCCAGCAGTCCGGGGCGGTGGGCCACAGATACGCAGTATTTT. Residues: CASSPGRWATDTQYF.

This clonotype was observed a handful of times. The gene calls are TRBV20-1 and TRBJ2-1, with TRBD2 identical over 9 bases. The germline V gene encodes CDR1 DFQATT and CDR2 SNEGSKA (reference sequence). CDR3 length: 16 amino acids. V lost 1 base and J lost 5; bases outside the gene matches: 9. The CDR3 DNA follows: TGCAGTGCTAGAGTGGTTGAGCGGGGGGTCCACAATGAGCAGTTCTTC. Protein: CSARVVERGVHNEQFF.

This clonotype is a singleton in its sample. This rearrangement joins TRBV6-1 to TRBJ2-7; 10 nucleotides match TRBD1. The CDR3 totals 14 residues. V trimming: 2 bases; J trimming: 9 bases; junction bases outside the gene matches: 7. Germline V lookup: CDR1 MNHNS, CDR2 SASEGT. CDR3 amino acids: CASSELTGGSAQYF. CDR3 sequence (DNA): TGTGCCAGCAGTGAACTGACAGGGGGCTCCGCGCAGTACTTC.

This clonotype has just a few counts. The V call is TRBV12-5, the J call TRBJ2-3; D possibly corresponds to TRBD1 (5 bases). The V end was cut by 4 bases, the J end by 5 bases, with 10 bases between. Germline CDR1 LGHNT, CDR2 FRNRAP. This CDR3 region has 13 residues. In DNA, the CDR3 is TGTGCTAGTGGTTCCCTGGACAAAGATACGCAGTATTTT. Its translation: CASGSLDKDTQYF.

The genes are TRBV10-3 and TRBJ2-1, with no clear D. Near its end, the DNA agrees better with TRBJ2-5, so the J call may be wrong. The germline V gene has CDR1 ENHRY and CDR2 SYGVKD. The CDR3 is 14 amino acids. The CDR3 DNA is TGTGCCATCAGAAAGCGCCGGCGCACAGATACCCAGTACTTC. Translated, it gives CAIRKRRRTDTQYF.

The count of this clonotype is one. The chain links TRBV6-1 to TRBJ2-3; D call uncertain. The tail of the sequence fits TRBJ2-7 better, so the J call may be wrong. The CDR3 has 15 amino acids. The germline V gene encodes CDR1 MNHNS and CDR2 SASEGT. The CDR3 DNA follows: TGTGCCAGCGGCCTCCCGGCTGTGAGCACAGATACGCAGTACTTC. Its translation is CASGLPAVSTDTQYF.

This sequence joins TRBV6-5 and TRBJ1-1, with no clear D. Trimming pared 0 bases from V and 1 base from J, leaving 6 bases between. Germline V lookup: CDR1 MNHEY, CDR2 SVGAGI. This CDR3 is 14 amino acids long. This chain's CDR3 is CASSYSQPNTEAFF. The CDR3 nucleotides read TGTGCCAGCAGTTACTCACAGCCGAACACTGAAGCTTTCTTT.

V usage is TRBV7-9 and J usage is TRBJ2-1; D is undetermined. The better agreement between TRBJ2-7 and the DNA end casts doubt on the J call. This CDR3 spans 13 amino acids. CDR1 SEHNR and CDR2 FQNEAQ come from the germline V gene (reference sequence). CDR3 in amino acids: CASSLQSGYEQYF. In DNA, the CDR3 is TGTGCCAGCAGCTTACAATCCGGCTACGAGCAGTACTTC.

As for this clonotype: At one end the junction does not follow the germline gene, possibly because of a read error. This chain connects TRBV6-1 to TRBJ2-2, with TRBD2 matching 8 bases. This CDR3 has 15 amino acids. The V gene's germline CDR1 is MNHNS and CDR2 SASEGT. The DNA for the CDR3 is TGTGCCAGCAGATTCTGCTGGACTAGCACCAGGGAGCTGTTTTTT. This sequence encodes CASRFCWTSTRELFF.

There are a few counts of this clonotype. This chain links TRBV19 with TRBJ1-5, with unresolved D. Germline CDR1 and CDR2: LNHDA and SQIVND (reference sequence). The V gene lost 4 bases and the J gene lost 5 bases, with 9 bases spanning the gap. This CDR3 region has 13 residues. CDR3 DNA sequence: TGTGCCAGTAGTACCTCCCAAGATCAGCCCCAGCATTTT. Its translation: CASSTSQDQPQHF.

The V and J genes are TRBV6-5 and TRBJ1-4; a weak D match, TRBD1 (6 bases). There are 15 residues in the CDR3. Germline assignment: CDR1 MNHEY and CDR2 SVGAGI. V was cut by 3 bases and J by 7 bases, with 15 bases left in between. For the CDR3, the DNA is TGTGCCAGCAGTTATACAGGGATATGGGGTGAAAAACTGTTTTTT. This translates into CASSYTGIWGEKLFF.

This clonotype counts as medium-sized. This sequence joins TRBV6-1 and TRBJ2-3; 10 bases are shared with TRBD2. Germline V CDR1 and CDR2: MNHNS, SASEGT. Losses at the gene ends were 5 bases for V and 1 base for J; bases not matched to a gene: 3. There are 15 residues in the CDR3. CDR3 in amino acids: CASSLSGGGTDTQYF. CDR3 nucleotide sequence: TGTGCCAGCAGTCTCAGCGGGGGGGGCACAGATACGCAGTATTTT.

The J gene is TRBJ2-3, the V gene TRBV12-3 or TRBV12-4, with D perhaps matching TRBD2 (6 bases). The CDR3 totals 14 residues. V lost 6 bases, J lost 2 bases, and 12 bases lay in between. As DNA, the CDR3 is TGTGCCAGCAGGTCTAGCGCCAACACAGATACGCAGTATTTT. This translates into CASRSSANTDTQYF.

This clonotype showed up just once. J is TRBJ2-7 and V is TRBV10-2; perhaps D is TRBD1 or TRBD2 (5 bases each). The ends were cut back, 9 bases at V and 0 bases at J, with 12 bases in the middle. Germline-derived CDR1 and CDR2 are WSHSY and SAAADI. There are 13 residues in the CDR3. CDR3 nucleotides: TGCGCCAGTTCGGGACCGGGCTCCTACGAGCAGTACTTC. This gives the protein CASSGPGSYEQYF.

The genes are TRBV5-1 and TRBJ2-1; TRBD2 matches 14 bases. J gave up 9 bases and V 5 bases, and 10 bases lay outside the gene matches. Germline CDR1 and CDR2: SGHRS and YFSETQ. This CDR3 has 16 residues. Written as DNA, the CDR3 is TGCGCCAGCAGGGCGACGACTAGCGGGGGGGCGGGTGAGCAGTTCTTC. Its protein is CASRATTSGGAGEQFF.

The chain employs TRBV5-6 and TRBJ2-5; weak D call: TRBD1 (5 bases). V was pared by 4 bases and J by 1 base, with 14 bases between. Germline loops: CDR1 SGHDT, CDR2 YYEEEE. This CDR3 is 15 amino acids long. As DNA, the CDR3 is TGTGCCAGCAGCGACCCGAGACAGTTCCAAGAGACCCAGTACTTC. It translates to CASSDPRQFQETQYF.

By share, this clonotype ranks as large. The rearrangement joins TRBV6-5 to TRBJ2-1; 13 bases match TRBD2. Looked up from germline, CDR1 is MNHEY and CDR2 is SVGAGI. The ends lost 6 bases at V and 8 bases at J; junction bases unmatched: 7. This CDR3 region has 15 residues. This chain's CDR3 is CASSAGLAGRDEQFF. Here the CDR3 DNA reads TGTGCCAGCAGCGCGGGACTAGCGGGGCGGGATGAGCAGTTCTTC.

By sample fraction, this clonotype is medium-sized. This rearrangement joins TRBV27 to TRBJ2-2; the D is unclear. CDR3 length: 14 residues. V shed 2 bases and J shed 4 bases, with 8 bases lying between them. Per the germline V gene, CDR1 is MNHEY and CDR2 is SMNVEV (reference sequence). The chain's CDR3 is CASSLQRATGELFF. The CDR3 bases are TGTGCCAGCAGTTTACAACGCGCCACCGGGGAGCTGTTTTTT.

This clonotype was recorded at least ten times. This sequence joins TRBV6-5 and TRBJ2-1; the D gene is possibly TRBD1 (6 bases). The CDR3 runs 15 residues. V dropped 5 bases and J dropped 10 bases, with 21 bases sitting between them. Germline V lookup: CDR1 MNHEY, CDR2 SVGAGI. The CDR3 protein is CASSNRQAMSYEQFF. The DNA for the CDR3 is TGTGCCAGCAGTAACAGACAGGCCATGTCCTACGAGCAGTTCTTC.